This T cell receptor beta chain was sequenced for a study of early stage breast cancer tumors. For the study at large: About 70% of the 16 invasive tumors were ER+, PR+ and HER2-.

Points from the study as a whole: Most shared enriched TCRB sequences were commonly generated ones.

With 7 bases removed from V and 6 bases from J, the gap between germline ends came to 26 bases. The V gene's germline CDR1 is SGHRS and CDR2 YFSETQ. This CDR3 spans 17 amino acids. The table came from immunoSEQ multiplex PCR; TCRdb's copy has only in-frame clones and leaves some out. The repertoire has some 70,000 clones, 65% to 80% of them found once; the top ten carry 3.5%. Regarding this clone: Its antigen is unknown.

Sequencing was done on a sample of blood. The chain joins TRBV5-1 to TRBJ1-5, with D unresolved. The origin of this receptor is a person between 55 and 70 years old with breast cancer. CDR3 loop: CASGHFTVPPTTQPQHF. CDR3 nucleotide sequence: TGCGCCAGCGGTCACTTTACAGTGCCCCCAACCACTCAGCCCCAGCATTTT.